Below, 6 T cell receptor beta chains from the same sample are listed, as sequenced in a study of CD8+CD57+ T cells in acquired aplastic anemia. TCR beta VDJ and CDR3 were profiled, and genomic DNA was the template. TCRdb processed the reads anew with MiXCR; each CDR3 protein has one entry. The sample contains approximately 200,000 distinct CDR3 sequences, around 66% of which appear only once. Material: sorted CD4+, CD8+, or CD8+CD57+ T cells (not recorded which) from PBMCs. Every receptor here comes from a human donor with severe aplastic anemia or a healthy control (not recorded which).

This chain connects TRBV20-1 to TRBJ1-4; D is unresolved. Trimming cost V 6 bases and J 11 bases, with 19 bases left between them. CDR1 and CDR2 (germline): DFQATT, SNEGSKA (reference sequence). CDR3 size: 13 residues. In nucleotides, the CDR3 is TGCAGTGCGCCAGAGGTGGACCCGAAGAAACTGTTTTTT. As protein: CSAPEVDPKKLFF.

This clonotype was detected many times. The genes are TRBV2 and TRBJ2-7; D gene uncertain. The CDR3 length is 13 residues. The germline CDR1 and CDR2 sequences are SNHLY and FYNNEI. V was cut by 3 bases and J by 3 bases, with 9 bases left in between. The CDR3: CASSEMTVYEQYF. The CDR3 region has the DNA TGTGCCAGCAGTGAGATGACGGTCTACGAGCAGTACTTC.

The V call is TRBV7-9, the J call TRBJ2-7; D not resolved. Trimming removed 8 bases at V and 2 bases at J, with 13 bases between. Germline-derived CDR1 and CDR2 are SEHNR and FQNEAQ (reference sequence). The CDR3 loop spans 13 amino acids. The CDR3 loop reads CASGSARTYEQYF. The CDR3 bases are TGTGCCAGCGGCTCCGCTCGGACCTACGAGCAGTACTTC.

This clonotype was observed a few times. This chain links TRBV7-3 with TRBJ2-3; the D is unclear. Germline V gives CDR1 SGHTA, CDR2 FQGTGA. The CDR3 has 15 amino acids. The V gene lost 4 bases and the J gene lost 2 bases, with 13 bases spanning the gap. CDR3 amino acids: CASSSLELITDTQYF. The CDR3 DNA reads as TGTGCCAGCAGCTCTTTAGAGCTGATCACAGATACGCAGTATTTT. Together with reference TRBV7-3 and TRBJ2-3, the CDR3 gives the full variable domain: GAGVSQTPSNKVTEKGKYVELRCDPISGHTALYWYRQSLGQGPEFLIYFQGTGAADDSGLPNDRFFAVRPEGSVSTLKIQRTERGDSAVYLCASSSLELITDTQYFGPGTRLTVL.

The chain has TRBV11-1 and TRBJ2-7; D may be TRBD2 (5 bases). V lost 3 bases to trimming and J lost 6 bases, with 12 bases between them. The CDR3 is 13 residues long. The germline CDR1 and CDR2 sequences are SGHAT and FQDESV (reference sequence). CDR3 coding DNA: TGTGCCAGCAGCTTCGGACTCCGCGGCGAGCAGTACTTC. Protein sequence: CASSFGLRGEQYF.

This clonotype has only a few counts. The V gene is TRBV19, the J gene TRBJ1-6, with D perhaps TRBD1 (6 bases). V lost 7 bases to trimming and J lost 7 bases, with 14 bases between them. The CDR3 is 14 residues long. Germline V gene data show CDR1 as LNHDA and CDR2 as SQIVND (reference sequence). CDR3 sequence reads: CASTVTGGNSPLHF. The CDR3 DNA reads TGTGCCAGTACCGTGACAGGTGGGAATTCACCCCTCCACTTT.